What follows are 10 T cell receptor beta chains derived from one specimen sequenced in a study of OX40 agonist ivuxolimab in advanced cancers. The library relied on the immunoSEQ multiplex PCR assay. The clones in this table, taken by TCRdb from immuneACCESS, are in-frame only. Not every clone is retained; where verified, under half of the shortfall comes from an unresolved V gene, and the cause of the rest is unknown. This sample comprises tens of thousands of clones, 70% to 90% of them detected only once. Together, the top ten hold about 2.9% of the sample. This material consisted of CD4+ or CD8+ T cells sorted from blood, taken in a trial of the OX40 agonist ivuxolimab. The receptors were sampled from an adult with an advanced solid tumor such as melanoma, head and neck, liver or kidney cancer.

The V and J genes are TRBV5-1 and TRBJ2-5, with D perhaps TRBD2 (7 bases). The DNA end favors TRBJ2-7, so the J call may be wrong. The CDR3 has 14 amino acids. Looked up from germline, CDR1 is SGHRS and CDR2 is YFSETQ. The chain's CDR3 is CASSPGGPSLEQYF. The CDR3 DNA sequence: TGCGCCAGCAGCCCCGGGGGGCCGAGTCTCGAGCAGTACTTC.

V usage is TRBV7-3 and J usage is TRBJ1-6; the D gene is possibly TRBD1 (6 bases). The CDR3 runs to 17 residues. Germline V CDR1 and CDR2: SGHTA, FQGTGA. The V end lost 2 bases, the J end lost 0 bases, and 11 bases lay between the germline ends. CDR3 in DNA: TGTGCCAGCAGCTTAGGGGGGGCGAGCTCCTATAATTCACCCCTCCACTTT. This gives the protein CASSLGGASSYNSPLHF.

CDR3 nucleotides: TGTGCCAGCAGCCTCACCCGGGGGTCTTCCACAGATACGCAGTATTTT. This gives the protein CASSLTRGSSTDTQYF. The chain has TRBV11-3 and TRBJ2-3, with D possibly TRBD2 on 6 matching bases. The germline gives CDR1 SGHNT, CDR2 YENEEA. V dropped 5 bases and J dropped 2 bases, with 17 bases sitting between them. There are 16 residues in the CDR3.

The rearrangement joins TRBV5-1 to TRBJ2-7; D might be TRBD1 or TRBD2, each matching 5 bases. Between the trimmed V and J ends, which lost 6 bases and 3 bases, there was a span of 16 bases. Germline V gene sequence: CDR1 SGHRS, CDR2 YFSETQ. This CDR3 has 14 amino acids. The CDR3 spells CASKRGDGGYEQYF. DNA of the CDR3: TGCGCCAGCAAAAGGGGAGATGGGGGCTACGAGCAGTACTTC.

This rearrangement joins TRBV10-3 to TRBJ2-2; D is unclear. The V and J ends lost 8 bases and 2 bases respectively, with 12 bases between them. The CDR3 sequence is 14 residues long. Germline V gives CDR1 ENHRY, CDR2 SYGVKD. The CDR3 here is CAIGPEANTGELFF. CDR3 sequence (DNA): TGTGCCATCGGGCCAGAAGCAAACACCGGGGAGCTGTTTTTT.

This clone was picked up one time. The J gene is TRBJ2-3, the V gene TRBV30; no reliable D call. In germline, CDR1 is GTSNPN, CDR2 SVGIG (reference sequence). The CDR3 runs 13 residues. V was pared by 3 bases and J by 1 base, with 8 bases between. This CDR3 is CAWSLEGTDTQYF. The CDR3 DNA reads TGTGCCTGGAGCCTTGAAGGCACAGATACGCAGTATTTT.

The J gene is TRBJ2-3, the V gene TRBV6-4; no firm D call. This CDR3 has 13 amino acids. V was trimmed by 2 bases and J by 2 bases, leaving 5 bases between them. The V gene's germline CDR1 is MRHNA and CDR2 SNTAGT. The CDR3 loop is CASSDGFTDTQYF. CDR3 nucleotide sequence: TGTGCCAGCAGTGACGGATTCACAGATACGCAGTATTTT.

Concerning this clone: Other DNA sequences within the sample encode an identical CDR3. J is TRBJ2-3 and V is TRBV28; TRBD2 is a possible D gene (6 bases). The V end lost 2 bases, the J end lost 9 bases, and 9 bases lay between the germline ends. The germline V gene has CDR1 MDHEN and CDR2 SYDVKM. This CDR3 region has 12 residues. As DNA, the CDR3 is TGTGCCAGCAGTTTACCGGGGGAGACGCAGTATTTT. Residues: CASSLPGETQYF.

The table lists this clone with a count of one. V gene TRBV6-1 combines with J gene TRBJ2-3; no firm D call. CDR3 length equals 11 residues. Trimming shortened V by 8 bases and J by 3 bases, and 6 bases separated the two germline ends. Germline lookup yields CDR1 MNHNS and CDR2 SASEGT. The chain's CDR3 is CASSRTDTQYF. The CDR3 DNA follows: TGTGCCAGCTCCAGGACAGATACGCAGTATTTT.

The V gene is TRBV5-4, the J gene TRBJ2-7, with D possibly being TRBD1 or TRBD2 (5 bases each). V was trimmed by 10 bases and J by 0 bases, leaving 14 bases between them. Germline V CDR1 and CDR2: SGHNT, YYREEE (reference sequence). This CDR3 spans 13 amino acids. The CDR3 loop reads CASGTESSYEQYF. The CDR3 nucleotides are TGTGCCTCGGGGACGGAGAGCTCCTACGAGCAGTACTTC. The whole variable domain, filled in from reference TRBV5-4 and TRBJ2-7, reads ETGVTQSPTHLIKTRGQQVTLRCSSQSGHNTVSWYQQALGQGPQFIFQYYREEENGRGNFPPRFSGLQFPNYSSELNVNALELDDSALYLCASGTESSYEQYFGPGTRLTVT.